Presented here are 12 T cell receptor beta chains from one specimen sequenced in a study of T cell repertoires in cytomegalovirus infection (dated by TCRdb to between 2019 and 2020). This sample was sequenced with an Illumina HiSeq 1500. TCRdb's own reprocessing of the public reads used fastp at Q25 and MiXCR and kept productive beta chains. Each CDR3 protein appears once, grouped with its most common genes and DNA. The sample table records about 920,000 distinct CDR3 sequences; roughly 30% of these occur just once. The ten largest make up roughly 13% of the sample. The intended sense of this specimen's treatment or condition label: in vitro stimulation with specific CMV peptide epitopes to enrich CMV-specific T cells. Their antigens remain unidentified. Sequencing used cultured CD8+ T cells from PBMCs, obtained from culture after CMV antigen stimulation. These TCRs come from a human donor in good health (CMV status not recorded). Some clones in this sample may be carry-over from other donors' samples.

The genes are TRBV6-5 and TRBJ1-5, with D unclear. V lost 0 bases, J lost 0 bases, and 18 bases lay in between. Looked up from germline, CDR1 is MNHEY and CDR2 is SVGAGI. This CDR3 comprises 19 residues. CDR3 sequence (DNA): TGTGCCAGCAGTTACTCTTCCTCACGGGGAATCCATAGCAATCAGCCCCAGCATTTT. Residues: CASSYSSSRGIHSNQPQHF.

This rearrangement joins TRBV7-9 to TRBJ1-1; 8 bases match TRBD1. CDR3 size: 14 residues. The V gene's germline CDR1 is SEHNR and CDR2 FQNEAQ (reference sequence). Trimming removed 5 bases from V and 4 bases from J; junction bases left unmatched: 6. CDR3 in DNA: TGTGCCAGCAGCCTCCGGGACAGGATCACTGAAGCTTTCTTT. Encoded protein: CASSLRDRITEAFF.

This clonotype was seen a few times. This rearrangement joins TRBV4-2 to TRBJ2-5, with D hard to call. Trimming stripped 1 base from V and 3 bases from J, with 6 bases between. The CDR3 length is 13 residues. Germline values: CDR1 LGHNA, CDR2 YNFKEQ. The CDR3 is CASSQGSEETQYF. In DNA, the CDR3 is TGTGCCAGCAGCCAAGGGTCCGAAGAGACCCAGTACTTC.

This clonotype was detected ten times or more. This chain connects TRBV7-6 to TRBJ2-1; no firm D call. This CDR3 has 14 residues. CDR1 and CDR2 (germline): SGHVS, FNYEAQ. V lost 5 bases and J 9 bases, leaving 17 bases between the germline ends. The CDR3 region has the DNA TGTGCCAGCAGCGCCCCTGGGGAATCGGTTGAGCAGTTCTTC. This sequence encodes CASSAPGESVEQFF.

The chain joins TRBV11-3 to TRBJ2-5; D is possibly TRBD1 (6 bases). Germline V gene data show CDR1 as SGHNT and CDR2 as YENEEA. Trimming took off 1 base at V and 1 base at J, with 16 bases between the two ends. The CDR3 is 17 amino acids. The DNA for the CDR3 is TGTGCCAGCAGCTTAGGGGGGCGCAAAAAAAGCCAAGAGACCCAGTACTTC. Residues: CASSLGGRKKSQETQYF.

The CDR3 loop reads CASSYPGTSGGSYNEQFF. The CDR3, as DNA: TGTGCCAGCAGTTACCCTGGGACTAGCGGGGGTTCGTACAATGAGCAGTTCTTC. This chain joins TRBV6-6 and TRBJ2-1, with 14 positions matching TRBD2. The CDR3 sequence is 18 residues long. V gave up 2 bases and J gave up 4 bases; unmatched junction bases: 7. Germline CDR1 is MNHNY and CDR2 is SVGAGI (reference sequence).

Remarks on this clonotype: This clone may be a read error of a much larger clone one base away. This chain joins TRBV7-2 and TRBJ2-3; D is tentatively TRBD1 or TRBD2 (5 bases each). The CDR3 consists of 15 residues. CDR1 SGHTA and CDR2 FQGNSA come from the germline V gene. V dropped 1 base and J dropped 1 base, with 9 bases sitting between them. The CDR3 DNA reads TGTGCCAGCAGCTTAGTGGTGGGGGGCACAGATACGCAGTATTTT. This sequence encodes CASSLVVGGTDTQYF.

The V and J genes are TRBV10-3 and TRBJ2-2, with D unclear. The CDR3 runs to 12 residues. Trimming pared 4 bases from V and 5 bases from J, leaving 5 bases between. Per germline, CDR1 ENHRY and CDR2 SYGVKD. CDR3 in DNA: TGTGCCATCAGTGTCGTAACCGGGGAGCTGTTTTTT. It yields the protein CAISVVTGELFF.

This clonotype showed up just a few times. This chain uses TRBV12-5 with TRBJ2-1, with 7 bases identical to TRBD2. Germline V gene lookup returns CDR1 LGHNT and CDR2 FRNRAP. The CDR3 has 17 amino acids. V shed 7 bases, J shed 2 bases, and the junction held 14 bases outside the gene matches. The CDR3 DNA reads as TGTGCTAGTGTTGGCACTCAGGCTAGCGGAACCTACAATGAGCAGTTCTTC. Residues: CASVGTQASGTYNEQFF.

Remarks on this clonotype: Germline is not matched at one junction end, which may reflect a read error. V gene TRBV7-6 combines with J gene TRBJ2-2; 10 nucleotides align to TRBD1. Germline V CDR1 and CDR2: SGHVS, FNYEAQ. The CDR3 loop spans 16 amino acids. The CDR3 region has the DNA TGTGCTAGCAGCTCTTGGACAGGGGGGAACACCGGGGAGCTGTTTTTT. Amino acids: CASSSWTGGNTGELFF.

There are many counts of this clonotype. J is TRBJ1-5 and V is TRBV7-9, with TRBD1 as a possible D gene (5 bases). Per germline, CDR1 SEHNR and CDR2 FQNEAQ (reference sequence). Trimming removed 5 bases from V and 8 bases from J, with 22 bases in between. This CDR3 spans 16 amino acids. The DNA for the CDR3 is TGTGCCAGCAGCGACGATGGGGGGGGATTTGGCAAGCCCCAGCATTTT. Translated, it gives CASSDDGGGFGKPQHF.

The rearrangement joins TRBV6-6 to TRBJ1-1; tentatively, D is TRBD1 (6 bases). This CDR3 spans 14 amino acids. Germline values: CDR1 MNHNY, CDR2 SVGAGI (reference sequence). With 5 bases removed from V and 4 bases from J, the gap between germline ends came to 14 bases. The CDR3 is CASSPPTGITEAFF. In nucleotides, the CDR3 is TGTGCCAGCAGTCCTCCGACAGGTATCACTGAAGCTTTCTTT.